The next 15 T cell receptor beta chains were all read from a single sample in a study of blood T cell repertoires in COVID-19. Some clones are missing from TCRdb's copy, which holds only in-frame ones; the method was immunoSEQ multiplex PCR. The sample yields around 400,000 clones, approximately 91% seen once. Specimen: PBMCs or T cells enriched from blood (not recorded which). These receptors were collected from a woman aged 40 to 50 who had been exposed to COVID-19.

The chain joins TRBV29-1 to TRBJ1-2; 8 positions match TRBD1. This CDR3 has 17 amino acids. After removal of 0 bases from V and 4 bases from J, the junction contained 13 bases not matched to a gene. The V gene's germline CDR1 is SQVTM and CDR2 ANQGSEA. The CDR3 spells CSVEDSLALGQGYGYTF. The CDR3 bases are TGCAGCGTTGAAGATAGCCTCGCGCTTGGACAGGGCTATGGCTACACCTTC.

The chain joins TRBV6-5 to TRBJ2-2; tentative D call: TRBD2 (5 bases). This CDR3 has 13 residues. The V gene's germline CDR1 is MNHEY and CDR2 SVGAGI. Trimming took off 8 bases at V and 1 base at J, with 8 bases between the two ends. The CDR3: CASLRENTGELFF. CDR3 DNA: TGTGCCAGCCTACGGGAGAACACCGGGGAGCTGTTTTTT.

V usage is TRBV27 and J usage is TRBJ1-4; tentatively, D is TRBD1 (5 bases). Germline CDR1 is MNHEY and CDR2 is SMNVEV (reference sequence). V lost 6 bases to trimming and J lost 3 bases, with 14 bases between them. The CDR3 covers 15 residues. This CDR3 reads CASRRGTASNEKLFF. DNA for the CDR3: TGTGCCAGCAGGCGCGGGACCGCCTCTAATGAAAAACTGTTTTTT.

The V and J genes are TRBV7-9 and TRBJ1-1; D unresolved. The V gene lost 3 bases and the J gene lost 9 bases, with 11 bases spanning the gap. The length of the CDR3 is 12 residues. Germline CDR1 SEHNR, CDR2 FQNEAQ (reference sequence). Here the CDR3 reads CASSFSSGKAFF. DNA of the CDR3: TGTGCCAGCAGCTTTTCCTCGGGAAAAGCTTTCTTT. Drawing the rest from reference TRBV7-9 and TRBJ1-1, the complete variable domain is DTGVSQNPRHKITKRGQNVTFRCDPISEHNRLYWYRQTLGQGPEFLTYFQNEAQLEKSRLLSDRFSAERPKGSFSTLEIQRTEQGDSAMYLCASSFSSGKAFFGQGTRLTVV.

The rearrangement uses TRBV4-2 and TRBJ2-2; the D gene is possibly TRBD2 (6 bases). V dropped 5 bases and J dropped 0 bases, with 13 bases sitting between them. CDR1 and CDR2 (germline): LGHNA, YNFKEQ. CDR3 length: 16 residues. The CDR3, as DNA: TGTGCCAGCAGCGAGGGCGGCGGGACGAACACCGGGGAGCTGTTTTTT. This gives the protein CASSEGGGTNTGELFF.

The gene calls are TRBV27 and TRBJ1-1; D might be TRBD1 (5 bases). Germline V gives CDR1 MNHEY, CDR2 SMNVEV (reference sequence). The CDR3 spans 13 residues. V was cut by 5 bases and J by 5 bases, with 12 bases left in between. CDR3 in amino acids: CASSLTPGTEAFF. The CDR3 DNA sequence: TGTGCCAGCAGTCTAACCCCAGGGACTGAAGCTTTCTTT.

The J gene is TRBJ2-7, the V gene TRBV5-1; D possibly corresponds to TRBD1 (7 bases). Germline CDR1 SGHRS, CDR2 YFSETQ. V was shortened by 0 bases and J by 11 bases, with 15 bases between the two germline ends. This CDR3 has 13 amino acids. CDR3 bases: TGCGCCAGCAGCTTGGGCGTTACAGGGGAGGAGTACTTC. Its protein is CASSLGVTGEEYF.

The chain is built from TRBV18 and TRBJ1-5; the D gene is possibly TRBD1 (5 bases). The V end lost 2 bases, the J end lost 3 bases, and 11 bases lay between the germline ends. This CDR3 has 15 amino acids. The V gene's germline CDR1 is KGHSH and CDR2 LQKENI. CDR3 sequence: CASSPAGLVNQPQHF. DNA for the CDR3: TGTGCCAGCTCACCAGCAGGGTTAGTCAATCAGCCCCAGCATTTT. Using reference TRBV18 and TRBJ1-5 for the parts outside the CDR3, the full variable domain is NAGVMQNPRHLVRRRGQEARLRCSPMKGHSHVYWYRQLPEEGLKFMVYLQKENIIDESGMPKERFSAEFPKEGPSILRIQQVVRGDSAAYFCASSPAGLVNQPQHFGDGTRLSIL.

The rearrangement links TRBV7-9 to TRBJ1-1, with D tentatively TRBD1 (6 bases). The germline V gene has CDR1 SEHNR and CDR2 FQNEAQ (reference sequence). The V and J ends lost 4 bases and 4 bases respectively, with 10 bases between them. This CDR3 is 13 amino acids long. CDR3 sequence (DNA): TGTGCCAGCAGCTATAGGGGGGGCACTGAAGCTTTCTTT. This encodes CASSYRGGTEAFF.

The V and J genes are TRBV14 and TRBJ1-3; D not certain. The CDR3 runs 17 residues. V was shortened by 5 bases and J by 4 bases, with 21 bases between the two germline ends. CDR1 is SGHDN and CDR2 is FVKESK in the germline V gene. As DNA, the CDR3 is TGTGCCAGCAGCTCGAGGGCCATTAGGCTCTCAGGAAACACCATATATTTT. As protein: CASSSRAIRLSGNTIYF.

This clone has just one count. The chain combines TRBV29-1 with TRBJ1-3; D remains unclear. Germline assignment: CDR1 SQVTM and CDR2 ANQGSEA. CDR3 length: 14 residues. The germline V and J ends were trimmed by 3 bases and 2 bases, with 11 bases remaining between them. CDR3 nucleotides: TGCAGCGTTGACGCAGGAGGCCCTGGAAACACCATATATTTT. Its translation: CSVDAGGPGNTIYF.

The genes are TRBV18 and TRBJ2-3; 7 nucleotides agree with TRBD2. Germline CDR1 is KGHSH and CDR2 is LQKENI. Trimming at V came to 0 bases and at J to 1 base, leaving 7 bases not matched to a gene. CDR3 length: 17 residues. The CDR3 bases are TGTGCCAGCTCACCACCTCGGGGGGAGACGGGCACAGATACGCAGTATTTT. Its translation: CASSPPRGETGTDTQYF.

This chain joins TRBV6-5 and TRBJ2-1, with D perhaps matching TRBD2 (6 bases). This CDR3 is 16 amino acids long. Trimming took 4 bases from V and 5 from J, leaving 18 bases between them. Per germline, CDR1 MNHEY and CDR2 SVGAGI. The CDR3 sequence: CASSSLRRGRNNEQFF. The CDR3 DNA reads TGTGCCAGCAGTTCTCTCCGGAGGGGACGGAACAATGAGCAGTTCTTC.

The chain has TRBV29-1 and TRBJ1-2; 7 nucleotides match TRBD1. Trimming removed 3 bases from V and 4 bases from J; junction bases left unmatched: 5. In germline, CDR1 is SQVTM, CDR2 ANQGSEA. The CDR3 is 13 amino acids. CDR3: CSVERDSTYGYTF. The DNA for the CDR3 is TGCAGCGTTGAGAGGGACAGCACCTATGGCTACACCTTC. Together with reference TRBV29-1 and TRBJ1-2, the CDR3 gives the full variable domain: SAVISQKPSRDICQRGTSLTIQCQVDSQVTMMFWYRQQPGQSLTLIATANQGSEATYESGFVIDKFPISRPNLTFSTLTVSNMSPEDSSIYLCSVERDSTYGYTFGSGTRLTVV.

The chain has TRBV3-1 (or the pseudogene TRBV3-2) and TRBJ2-1, with 7 bases matching TRBD2. V gave up 4 bases and J gave up 6 bases; unmatched junction bases: 9. CDR1 is LGHDT, CDR2 YNNKEL, per germline (reference sequence). The CDR3 extends over 15 amino acids. This CDR3 is CASSPWAGEGNEQFF. In nucleotides, the CDR3 is TGTGCCAGCAGCCCTTGGGCGGGAGAGGGCAATGAGCAGTTCTTC.